The entry below gives a single T cell receptor (beta chain) sequence along with its context. Antigen: not known. The data were taken from a study of blood T cells in healthy people across ages. Study-wide findings and caveats: Across the age range, TCR beta diversity per million T cells fell in a roughly linear way. TCR beta diversity correlated strongly with naive T cell percentage.

Primers used in a second PCR of roughly 6 to 12 cycles were a sample-barcoded 5' primer and a J-beta primer mix. Each of the cDNA molecules was tagged by a template-switch adaptor with 12 random nucleotides. TCRdb redid the calling of the 5' RACE reads with MiXCR, one entry per CDR3 protein. The sample comprises about 680,000 distinct CDR3 sequences, 49% of which are singletons, and 30% to 40% rests with the top ten. The CDR3 covers 13 residues. Trimming shortened V by 7 bases and J by 5 bases, and 12 bases separated the two germline ends. Germline CDR1 and CDR2: MNHNS and SASEGT. The authors extracted at least 5 micrograms of total RNA per sample.

The chain carries TRBV6-1 and TRBJ1-5; D gene unclear. Sequencing used blood. This receptor was obtained from a woman in her sixties in good health. CDR3 nucleotide sequence: TGTGCCAGCAACCTCGGGCCTTATCAGCCCCAGCATTTT. It translates to CASNLGPYQPQHF.